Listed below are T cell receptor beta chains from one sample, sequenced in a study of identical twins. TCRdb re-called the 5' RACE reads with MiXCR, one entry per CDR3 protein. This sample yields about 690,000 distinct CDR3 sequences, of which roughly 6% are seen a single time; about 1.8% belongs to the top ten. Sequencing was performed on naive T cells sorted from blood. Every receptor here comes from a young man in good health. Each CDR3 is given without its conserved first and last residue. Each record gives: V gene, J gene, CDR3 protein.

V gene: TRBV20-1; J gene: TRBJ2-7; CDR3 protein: SASNTIKTGLYEQY
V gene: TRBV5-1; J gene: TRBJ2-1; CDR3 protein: ASSLGQGFYNEQF
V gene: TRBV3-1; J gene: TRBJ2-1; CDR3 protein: ATSRWRRNEQF
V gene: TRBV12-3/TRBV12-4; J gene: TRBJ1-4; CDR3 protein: ASSFQGGAEKLF
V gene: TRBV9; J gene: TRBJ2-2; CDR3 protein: ASSALAGAYAGELF
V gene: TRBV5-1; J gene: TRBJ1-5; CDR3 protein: ASSLGTPVWGNQPQH
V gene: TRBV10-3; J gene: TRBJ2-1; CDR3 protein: AISEPDRGNEQF
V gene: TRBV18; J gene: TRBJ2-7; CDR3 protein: ASSPPGQGNEQY
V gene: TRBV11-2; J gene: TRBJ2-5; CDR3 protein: ASSLDSRRSGTQY
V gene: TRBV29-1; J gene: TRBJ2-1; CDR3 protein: SVRLAVYNEQF
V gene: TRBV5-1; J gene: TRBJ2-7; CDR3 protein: ASSPAGTLTYEQY
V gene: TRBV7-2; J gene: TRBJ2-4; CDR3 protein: ASSLEEGRENIQY
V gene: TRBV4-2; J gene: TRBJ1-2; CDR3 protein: ASTPGQGDGYT
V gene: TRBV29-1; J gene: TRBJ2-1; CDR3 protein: SVTASSGTYNEQF
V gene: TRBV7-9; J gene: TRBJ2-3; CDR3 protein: ASSSRRSSTDTQY
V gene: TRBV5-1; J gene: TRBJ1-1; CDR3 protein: ASSRRPGNTEAF
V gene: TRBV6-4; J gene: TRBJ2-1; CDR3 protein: ASSDSSEYNEQF
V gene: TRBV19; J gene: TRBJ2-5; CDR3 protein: ASSTDRWETQY
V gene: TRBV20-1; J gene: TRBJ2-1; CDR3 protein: SELAEGGEQF
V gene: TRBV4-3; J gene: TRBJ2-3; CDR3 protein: ASSQDQYSTDTQY
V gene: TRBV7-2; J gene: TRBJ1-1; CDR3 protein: ASSPLLSDTEAF
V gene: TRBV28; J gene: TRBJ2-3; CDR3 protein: ASSTNGGWSTDTQY
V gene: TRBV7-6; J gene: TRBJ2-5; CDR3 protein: ASSLFQRPQETQY
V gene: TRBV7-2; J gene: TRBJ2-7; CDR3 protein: ASSFSGLAGAEQY
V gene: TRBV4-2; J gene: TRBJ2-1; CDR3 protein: ASSHPPGSNNEQF
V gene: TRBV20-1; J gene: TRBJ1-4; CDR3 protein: SARTGSNEKLF
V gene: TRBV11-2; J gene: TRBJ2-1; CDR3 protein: ASSLRELYNEQF
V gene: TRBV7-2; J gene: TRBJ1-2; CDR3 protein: ASSLERGYT
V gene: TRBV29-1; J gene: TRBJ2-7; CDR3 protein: SAGGTFDEQY
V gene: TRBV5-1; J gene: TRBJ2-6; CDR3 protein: ASSSQGSGANVLT
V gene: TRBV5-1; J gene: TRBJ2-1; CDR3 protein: ASSLEGQGASSYNEQF
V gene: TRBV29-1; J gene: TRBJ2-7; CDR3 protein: SVDSAYKQY